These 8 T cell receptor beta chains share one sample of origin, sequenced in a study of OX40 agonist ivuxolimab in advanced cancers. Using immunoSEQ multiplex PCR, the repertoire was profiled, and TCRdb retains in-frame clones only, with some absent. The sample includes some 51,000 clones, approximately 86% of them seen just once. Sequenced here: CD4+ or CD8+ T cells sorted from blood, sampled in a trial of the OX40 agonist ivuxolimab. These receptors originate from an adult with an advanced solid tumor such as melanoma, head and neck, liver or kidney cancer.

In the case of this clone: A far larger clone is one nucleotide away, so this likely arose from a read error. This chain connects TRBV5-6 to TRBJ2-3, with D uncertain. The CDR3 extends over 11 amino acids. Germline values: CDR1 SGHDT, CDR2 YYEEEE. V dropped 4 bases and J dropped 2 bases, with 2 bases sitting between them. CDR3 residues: CASSVTDTQYF. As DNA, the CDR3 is TGTGCCAGCAGCGTCACAGATACGCAGTATTTT.

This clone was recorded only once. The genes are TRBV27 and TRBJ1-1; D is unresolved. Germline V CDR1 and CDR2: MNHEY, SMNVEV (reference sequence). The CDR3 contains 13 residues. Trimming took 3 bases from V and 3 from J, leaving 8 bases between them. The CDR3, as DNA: TGTGCCAGCAGTTTTTTACCTTACACTGAAGCTTTCTTT. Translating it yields CASSFLPYTEAFF.

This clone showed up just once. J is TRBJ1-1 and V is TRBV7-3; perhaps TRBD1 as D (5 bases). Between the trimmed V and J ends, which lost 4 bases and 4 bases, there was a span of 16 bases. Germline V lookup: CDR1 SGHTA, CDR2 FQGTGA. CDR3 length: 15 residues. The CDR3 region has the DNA TGTGCCAGCAGCTCGTACGGGGCCCCCCCCACTGAAGCTTTCTTT. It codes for CASSSYGAPPTEAFF.

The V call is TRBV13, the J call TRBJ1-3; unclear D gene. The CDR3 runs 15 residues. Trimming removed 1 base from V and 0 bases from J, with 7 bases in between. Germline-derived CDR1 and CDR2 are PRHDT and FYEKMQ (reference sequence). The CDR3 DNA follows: TGTGCCAGCAGCTTAGAACAGAGCTCTGGAAACACCATATATTTT. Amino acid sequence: CASSLEQSSGNTIYF.

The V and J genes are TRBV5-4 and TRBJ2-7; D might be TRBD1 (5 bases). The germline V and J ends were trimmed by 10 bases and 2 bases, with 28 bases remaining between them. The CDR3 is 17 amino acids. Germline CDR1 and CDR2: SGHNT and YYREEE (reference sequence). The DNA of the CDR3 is TGTGCCTTGTCAGCGTCGGTTCAGGTAAACAGGCCCTACGAGCAGTACTTC. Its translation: CALSASVQVNRPYEQYF.

CDR3 DNA: TGTGCCAGCAGTGGGACTAGCGGGGGGGCAGATACGCAGTATTTT. This sequence encodes CASSGTSGGADTQYF. The chain carries TRBV6-4 and TRBJ2-3; 15 bases agree with TRBD2. With V trimmed by 4 bases and J by 4 bases, 0 bases remained unmatched. The length of the CDR3 is 15 residues. Germline V gene lookup returns CDR1 MRHNA and CDR2 SNTAGT.

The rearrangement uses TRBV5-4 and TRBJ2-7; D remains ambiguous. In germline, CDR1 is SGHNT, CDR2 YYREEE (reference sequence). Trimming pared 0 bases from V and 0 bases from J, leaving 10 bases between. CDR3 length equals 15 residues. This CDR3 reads CASSLGTVGSYEQYF. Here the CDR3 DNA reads TGTGCCAGCAGCTTGGGAACAGTGGGCTCCTACGAGCAGTACTTC.

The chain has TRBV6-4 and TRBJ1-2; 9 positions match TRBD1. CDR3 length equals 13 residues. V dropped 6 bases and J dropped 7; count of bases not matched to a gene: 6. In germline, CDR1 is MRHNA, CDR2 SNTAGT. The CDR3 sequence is CASSGTGNGGYTF. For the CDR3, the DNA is TGTGCCAGCAGCGGGACAGGGAACGGTGGCTACACCTTC.